The 8 T cell receptor beta chains given below trace back to one sample, sequenced in a study of spatial heterogeneity in lung cancer. A single record per CDR3 protein comes from TCRdb applying MiXCR to the 5' RACE reads. The sample contains about 43,000 distinct CDR3 sequences, approximately 24% of which appear only once. Time point: blood at routine non-recurrence follow-up after resection. The sample consisted of PBMCs, taken at follow-up. The receptor source for this set is a female donor with early-stage non-small cell lung cancer.

This clonotype occurred a few times. The chain links TRBV29-1 to TRBJ2-3; maybe TRBD2 (6 bases). CDR1 is SQVTM, CDR2 ANQGSEA, per germline. With 0 bases removed from V and 1 base from J, the gap between germline ends came to 11 bases. This CDR3 spans 15 amino acids. The CDR3 DNA reads TGCAGCGTTGAAGATCTGGCTAGCGGCACAGATACGCAGTATTTT. The encoded protein is CSVEDLASGTDTQYF.

This clonotype has just a few counts. The chain couples TRBV5-1 to TRBJ2-5; D is unresolved. V dropped 0 bases and J dropped 5 bases, with 8 bases sitting between them. CDR1 is SGHRS, CDR2 YFSETQ, per germline. The CDR3 totals 13 residues. The CDR3 DNA is TGCGCCAGCAGCTTGGGGCCCCGGGAGACCCAGTACTTC. This sequence encodes CASSLGPRETQYF.

The chain joins TRBV29-1 to TRBJ1-2; D might be TRBD1 (5 bases). The V and J ends lost 0 bases and 5 bases respectively, with 22 bases between them. Germline CDR1 reads SQVTM; CDR2 reads ANQGSEA. The CDR3 runs to 17 residues. In DNA, the CDR3 is TGCAGCGTTGAAGAACGTTTCGGACTAAAGCGGGGGTATGGCTACACCTTC. Its protein is CSVEERFGLKRGYGYTF. Drawing the rest from reference TRBV29-1 and TRBJ1-2, the complete variable domain is SAVISQKPSRDICQRGTSLTIQCQVDSQVTMMFWYRQQPGQSLTLIATANQGSEATYESGFVIDKFPISRPNLTFSTLTVSNMSPEDSSIYLCSVEERFGLKRGYGYTFGSGTRLTVV.

This clonotype showed up many times. The chain is built from TRBV29-1 and TRBJ1-1, with D maybe TRBD1 (5 bases). CDR3 size: 12 residues. Per the germline V gene, CDR1 is SQVTM and CDR2 is ANQGSEA. Trimming stripped 7 bases from V and 0 bases from J, with 9 bases between. The CDR3 DNA reads TGCAGCGCCAGACAGCTGAACACTGAAGCTTTCTTT. Translated, it gives CSARQLNTEAFF.

This clonotype was observed a handful of times. This chain uses TRBV29-1 with TRBJ2-1; a possible D gene is TRBD1 (6 bases). V was shortened by 5 bases and J by 6 bases, with 14 bases between the two germline ends. This CDR3 region has 13 residues. CDR1 and CDR2 (germline): SQVTM, ANQGSEA. CDR3 DNA sequence: TGCAGCGTTTCGGGCAGGGGACGCAATGAGCAGTTCTTC. Translation gives CSVSGRGRNEQFF.

The CDR3 spells CASSEAVDRGTHGYTF. The DNA for the CDR3 is TGCGCCAGCAGTGAGGCCGTGGACAGGGGGACTCATGGCTACACCTTC. The chain joins TRBV10-2 to TRBJ1-2, with 10 bases matching TRBD1. With V trimmed by 2 bases and J by 6 bases, 9 bases remained unmatched. The CDR3 contains 16 residues. Germline values: CDR1 WSHSY, CDR2 SAAADI.

This chain joins TRBV2 and TRBJ2-1; perhaps D is TRBD1 or TRBD2 (5 bases each). In germline, CDR1 is SNHLY, CDR2 FYNNEI. The germline V and J ends were trimmed by 7 bases and 5 bases, with 15 bases remaining between them. The CDR3 loop spans 14 amino acids. The CDR3 DNA is TGTGCCAGCAACGAGGGGCAGGGTCACAATGAGCAGTTCTTC. Translation gives CASNEGQGHNEQFF.

Regarding this clonotype: Germline and junction disagree at one end, which may indicate a read error. This chain uses TRBV9 with TRBJ1-1, with 7 bases matching TRBD1. The CDR3 has 17 amino acids. CDR1 and CDR2 (germline): SGDLS, YYNGEE. The CDR3 coding sequence is TGTACCAGCAGCGTAGGTCCAGGGGGACTTGGGAACACTGAAGCTTTCTTT. It is translated as CTSSVGPGGLGNTEAFF.